Sequencing of this T cell receptor beta chain was carried out in a study of T cells in localized non-small cell lung cancer. The method was immunoSEQ multiplex PCR; TCRdb's version includes in-frame clones alone and lacks a portion of them. In the table there are roughly 30,000 clones, about 86% of which are singletons. CDR3 length equals 16 residues. The germline CDR1 and CDR2 sequences are SEHNR and FQNEAQ (reference sequence). V lost 5 bases to trimming and J lost 4 bases, with 20 bases between them. This sequence originates from a man aged 35-75 years with stage III lung adenocarcinoma. The rearrangement uses TRBV7-9 and TRBJ2-5; either TRBD1 or TRBD2 may fit D (5 bases each). Sample: peripheral blood mononuclear cells, taken before any cancer treatment. CDR3 amino acids: CASSARLPQRGETQYF. The DNA of the CDR3 is TGTGCCAGCAGCGCCAGACTTCCCCAGAGGGGAGAGACCCAGTACTTC.